The 6 T cell receptor beta chains given below trace back to one sample, sequenced in a study of beta chain features in type 1 diabetes. As every portion of the isolated RNA was reverse transcribed, the sequencing read expressed TCRB transcripts. Clones were read by immunoSEQ multiplex PCR, and TCRdb kept only the in-frame ones, dropping some. The table lists under 250,000 clones, about 14% of them singletons. Sequencing was done on a sample of naive CD4+ T cells from blood. Receptors originate from a woman in her 40s in good health.

The chain employs TRBV9 and TRBJ2-5, with D possibly being TRBD2 (6 bases). V lost 4 bases and J lost 4, with 17 bases in between. Germline CDR1 is SGDLS and CDR2 is YYNGEE. This CDR3 is built from 15 residues. The CDR3 reads CASSRRIGGGETQYF. The CDR3 nucleotides read TGTGCCAGCAGCAGACGGATCGGGGGTGGAGAGACCCAGTACTTC.

V and J are TRBV7-9 and TRBJ1-4, with TRBD1 as a possible D gene (5 bases). Germline lookup yields CDR1 SEHNR and CDR2 FQNEAQ (reference sequence). The CDR3 extends over 15 amino acids. V lost 3 bases, J lost 8 bases, and 16 bases lay in between. The CDR3 DNA sequence: TGTGCCAGCAGCTTTCTCTCGCCGGCAGGGGAAAAACTGTTTTTT. It codes for CASSFLSPAGEKLFF. The variable domain in full, with the rest retrieved from reference TRBV7-9 and TRBJ1-4, is DTGVSQNPRHKITKRGQNVTFRCDPISEHNRLYWYRQTLGQGPEFLTYFQNEAQLEKSRLLSDRFSAERPKGSFSTLEIQRTEQGDSAMYLCASSFLSPAGEKLFFGSGTQLSVL.

V and J are TRBV5-4 and TRBJ1-4, with TRBD1 matching over 12 bases. The J segment lost 5 bases and the V segment lost 5 bases, leaving 19 bases of the junction unmatched. The CDR3 runs to 20 residues. Per the germline V gene, CDR1 is SGHNT and CDR2 is YYREEE (reference sequence). The CDR3 sequence is CASSPRPRDRGRLGNEKLFF. The CDR3 region has the DNA TGTGCCAGCAGTCCACGGCCCCGGGACAGGGGGCGCTTAGGGAATGAAAAACTGTTTTTT.

The table lists this clone with a few counts. This chain uses TRBV9 with TRBJ2-1; maybe TRBD1 (6 bases). CDR3 size: 22 residues. The V gene lost 4 bases and the J gene lost 6 bases, with 38 bases spanning the gap. Germline CDR1 and CDR2: SGDLS and YYNGEE. The CDR3 DNA sequence: TGTGCCAGCAGCCCCCGGACAGCACTAGGACAAGAACGCGTCCGGGCCGCCAATGAGCAGTTCTTC. This encodes CASSPRTALGQERVRAANEQFF.

In this sample, this clone turned up a few times. The chain links TRBV28 to TRBJ1-2; D is perhaps TRBD1 (6 bases). This CDR3 spans 12 amino acids. Germline V gives CDR1 MDHEN, CDR2 SYDVKM. The germline V and J ends were trimmed by 4 bases and 8 bases, with 11 bases remaining between them. In DNA, the CDR3 is TGTGCCAGCAGTTCACCAGGGGCCGGCTACACCTTC. This sequence encodes CASSSPGAGYTF.

In its sample, this clone was seen a few times. The chain links TRBV2 to TRBJ2-3; D remains ambiguous. V was clipped by 4 bases and J by 0 bases, with 8 bases between them. Looked up from germline, CDR1 is SNHLY and CDR2 is FYNNEI. This CDR3 has 14 amino acids. This chain's CDR3 is CASSGELSTDTQYF. The CDR3 region has the DNA TGTGCCAGCAGTGGTGAGCTTAGCACAGATACGCAGTATTTT. Using reference TRBV2 and TRBJ2-3 for the parts outside the CDR3, the full variable domain is EPEVTQTPSHQVTQMGQEVILRCVPISNHLYFYWYRQILGQKVEFLVSFYNNEISEKSEIFDDQFSVERPDGSNFTLKIRSTKLEDSAMYFCASSGELSTDTQYFGPGTRLTVL.